Each of the 14 T cell receptor beta chains below was sequenced from the same sample in a study of sequential checkpoint blockade in melanoma. The method was immunoSEQ multiplex PCR; TCRdb's version includes in-frame clones alone and lacks a portion of them. The sample consists of some 3,500 clones, under 20% of them appearing once. The treatment denotes: randomized to nivolumab then ipilimumab (arm A) or the reverse (arm B). Specimen: tumor tissue (inferred from file names), collected from a patient given nivolumab and ipilimumab in sequence. All receptors come from a human donor with melanoma.

The sample holds one count of this clone. The chain recombines TRBV29-1 with TRBJ2-1; TRBD1 matches 11 bases. CDR1 is SQVTM and CDR2 is ANQGSEA in the germline V gene. This CDR3 has 14 amino acids. The V segment lost 7 bases and the J segment 4 bases; nucleotides outside the gene matches: 6. CDR3 protein: CSGTGTGGYNEQFF. As DNA, the CDR3 is TGCAGCGGTACCGGGACAGGGGGTTACAATGAGCAGTTCTTC.

Relative to its sample, this clone is medium-sized. The chain couples TRBV11-3 to TRBJ1-2, with 7 bases that match TRBD1. Per germline, CDR1 SGHNT and CDR2 YENEEA. Unmatched junction bases numbered 6, after V lost 1 base and J lost 4 bases. This CDR3 spans 15 amino acids. CDR3 nucleotides: TGTGCCAGCAGCTTAGTCAGGGGGACGGCCTATGGCTACACCTTC. Translation gives CASSLVRGTAYGYTF.

This clone came up a few times. The chain joins TRBV30 to TRBJ2-7; 7 bases map to TRBD2. The CDR3 length is 14 residues. The V segment lost 1 base and the J segment 4 bases; nucleotides outside the gene matches: 7. CDR1 and CDR2 from the germline V gene are GTSNPN and SVGIG (reference sequence). CDR3 protein: CAWSGQRGAYEQYF. The CDR3, as DNA: TGTGCCTGGAGTGGGCAGCGGGGAGCGTACGAGCAGTACTTC.

This clone was counted between two and nine times. The genes are TRBV30 and TRBJ1-5; tentative D call: TRBD1 (6 bases). Germline loops: CDR1 GTSNPN, CDR2 SVGIG (reference sequence). Trimming stripped 5 bases from V and 6 bases from J, with 17 bases between. The CDR3 has 14 residues. Here the CDR3 DNA reads TGTGCCTGGGAAAGGCAGGGGCGGGTTCAGCCCCAGCATTTT. This translates into CAWERQGRVQPQHF.

Relative to its sample, this clone is medium-sized. The chain has TRBV28 and TRBJ2-3; TRBD1 is a possible D gene (8 bases). The CDR3 sequence is 15 residues long. Per germline, CDR1 MDHEN and CDR2 SYDVKM. The ends were cut back, 5 bases at V and 8 bases at J, with 20 bases in the middle. The CDR3 DNA sequence: TGTGCCAGCAGTCCAGCGACAGGGGAGGGATTTACGCAGTATTTT. Residues: CASSPATGEGFTQYF.

This clone occurred a few times. This chain joins TRBV6-8 and TRBJ2-1; D uncertain. This CDR3 spans 14 amino acids. Germline assignment: CDR1 MNHGY and CDR2 SAAAGT. The ends were cut back, 0 bases at V and 3 bases at J, with 6 bases in the middle. In nucleotides, the CDR3 is TGTGCCAGCAGTTACTCGTTAGGCTACAATGAGCAGTTCTTC. Its protein is CASSYSLGYNEQFF.

The chain has TRBV25-1 and TRBJ1-1, with 7 bases fitting TRBD1. The V gene end was trimmed by 8 bases and the J gene end by 4 bases; junction bases not matched to a gene: 10. The CDR3 is 14 residues long. Germline CDR1 MGHDK, CDR2 SYGVNS. The CDR3 loop is CASVNSGQSTEAFF. CDR3 nucleotide sequence: TGTGCCAGCGTAAACTCGGGACAGTCCACTGAAGCTTTCTTT.

This clone has more than one count but fewer than ten. The rearrangement links TRBV6-8 to TRBJ2-2, with D perhaps matching TRBD1 (6 bases). Trimming shortened V by 7 bases and J by 2 bases, and 14 bases separated the two germline ends. There are 15 residues in the CDR3. Germline CDR1 MNHGY, CDR2 SAAAGT. CDR3 in amino acids: CASTRTVPNTGELFF. CDR3 coding DNA: TGTGCCAGCACCCGGACAGTCCCCAACACCGGGGAGCTGTTTTTT.

This clone was seen more than once but under ten times. The rearrangement links TRBV6-8 to TRBJ2-6; 7 bases are a match to TRBD1. Germline lookup yields CDR1 MNHGY and CDR2 SAAAGT. The trim removed 5 bases at V and 2 bases at J, leaving 0 bases unmatched. This CDR3 has 14 amino acids. The CDR3 bases are TGTGCCAGCAGTACAGGGGCTGGGGCCAACGTCCTGACTTTC. This translates into CASSTGAGANVLTF.

This clone has more than one count but fewer than ten. The V gene is TRBV28, the J gene TRBJ2-2, with D possibly matching TRBD2 (6 bases). V lost 5 bases and J lost 3, with 10 bases in between. This CDR3 spans 14 amino acids. The germline CDR1 and CDR2 sequences are MDHEN and SYDVKM. The CDR3 DNA reads as TGTGCCAGCAGTATGCGGGAATACACCGGGGAGCTGTTTTTT. It encodes CASSMREYTGELFF.

This chain joins TRBV28 and TRBJ2-3; TRBD2 agrees at 11 bases. The CDR3 spans 21 residues. After removal of 4 bases from V and 5 bases from J, the junction contained 23 bases not matched to a gene. Germline V gene data show CDR1 as MDHEN and CDR2 as SYDVKM. CDR3 region: CASSSPWTSGSVRGKRDTQYF. Written as DNA, the CDR3 is TGTGCCAGCAGTTCACCATGGACTAGCGGGTCTGTCCGGGGGAAACGAGATACGCAGTATTTT. The entire variable domain, with the rest obtained from reference TRBV28 and TRBJ2-3, is as follows: DVKVTQSSRYLVKRTGEKVFLECVQDMDHENMFWYRQDPGLGLRLIYFSYDVKMKEKGDIPEGYSVSREKKERFSLILESASTNQTSMYLCASSSPWTSGSVRGKRDTQYFGPGTRLTVL.

The chain is built from TRBV19 and TRBJ2-7; TRBD2 aligns across 7 bases. V was pared by 3 bases and J by 3 bases, with 14 bases of the junction left unmatched. Per the germline V gene, CDR1 is LNHDA and CDR2 is SQIVND (reference sequence). The CDR3 covers 17 residues. The CDR3 DNA sequence: TGTGCCAGTAGTATGGCCCCGCTAGCGGACCCTGTCTACGAGCAGTACTTC. Translation: CASSMAPLADPVYEQYF. The full variable domain, with the rest looked up from reference TRBV19 and TRBJ2-7, is DGGITQSPKYLFRKEGQNVTLSCEQNLNHDAMYWYRQDPGQGLRLIYYSQIVNDFQKGDIAEGYSVSREKKESFPLTVTSAQKNPTAFYLCASSMAPLADPVYEQYFGPGTRLTVT.

This clone is classed as medium-sized. The V gene is TRBV6-8, the J gene TRBJ1-5; D gene ambiguous. V was trimmed by 6 bases and J by 5 bases, leaving 11 bases between them. Germline V gene sequence: CDR1 MNHGY, CDR2 SAAAGT. CDR3 size: 13 residues. Written as DNA, the CDR3 is TGTGCCAGCAGCGGAGGGAGGTATCAGCCCCAGCATTTT. Residues: CASSGGRYQPQHF.

By proportion, this clone is medium-sized (0.01 to 0.1%). The chain couples TRBV6-8 to TRBJ2-7; D remains unclear. From germline, CDR1 is MNHGY and CDR2 SAAAGT. V was cut by 8 bases and J by 2 bases, with 10 bases left in between. The CDR3 spans 12 residues. CDR3 region: CASRDQAYEQYF. The DNA of the CDR3 is TGTGCCAGCCGAGATCAAGCCTACGAGCAGTACTTC.